The sequence of this TCR beta chain was determined in a study of cytomegalovirus exposure and HLA in healthy donors. The donors were members of the roughly 120-subject validation cohort (separate from the approximately 670-subject first cohort). With 3 bases removed from V and 3 bases from J, the gap between germline ends came to 14 bases. Germline V gives CDR1 MNHEY, CDR2 SVGAGI. The CDR3 is 15 residues long. Libraries were prepared by immunoSEQ multiplex PCR; TCRdb keeps only in-frame clonotypes and omits some of them. The data show fewer than 120,000 clones, roughly 90% seen once. This chain links TRBV6-5 with TRBJ2-5; TRBD2 might be the D (6 bases). Specimen: PBMCs. The receptor was derived from a woman under 40 in good health and CMV-seropositive. The CDR3 here is CASSYGFGEEETQYF. The CDR3 DNA sequence: TGTGCCAGCAGTTATGGATTCGGGGAGGAAGAGACCCAGTACTTC.